The 22 T cell receptor beta chains given below trace back to one sample, sequenced in a study of technical replicates of blood from several donors. TCRdb keeps only in-frame clones here, not all; method: immunoSEQ multiplex PCR. The sample shows some 62,000 clones, 87% of them seen only once. What was sequenced was PBMCs. These receptors were taken from a human donor in good health. Some clones in this sample may be carry-over from other donors' samples.

This rearrangement joins TRBV6-4 to TRBJ2-2; 7 nucleotides line up with TRBD1. The CDR3 has 15 amino acids. Trimming cost V 6 bases and J 6 bases; bases outside gene matches: 10. Germline V gene lookup returns CDR1 MRHNA and CDR2 SNTAGT. In DNA form, the CDR3 reads TGTGCCAGCAGGTCCGGCCCCGACAGGGCCGGGGAGCTGTTTTTT. Translated: CASRSGPDRAGELFF.

The V and J genes are TRBV7-3 and TRBJ2-2; TRBD2 matches at 7 bases. J lost 6 bases, V lost 2 bases, and 3 bases had no gene match. Germline lookup yields CDR1 SGHTA and CDR2 FQGTGA. The length of the CDR3 is 14 residues. This chain's CDR3 is CASSLVAGAGELFF. In DNA form, the CDR3 reads TGTGCCAGCAGCTTAGTGGCGGGAGCCGGGGAGCTGTTTTTT.

V and J are TRBV7-6 and TRBJ2-1; TRBD2 matches 10 bases. The length of the CDR3 is 15 residues. The germline CDR1 and CDR2 sequences are SGHVS and FNYEAQ. V was clipped by 4 bases and J by 9 bases; unmatched bases: 9. The CDR3 loop is CASSSTSGTLAEQFF. CDR3 nucleotide sequence: TGTGCCAGCAGCTCCACTAGCGGGACTCTTGCTGAGCAGTTCTTC.

The chain recombines TRBV4-3 with TRBJ2-2, with 10 nucleotides matching TRBD1. After removal of 4 bases from V and 6 bases from J, the junction contained 5 bases not matched to a gene. CDR3 length: 15 amino acids. Germline V gene data show CDR1 as LGHNA and CDR2 as YSLEER. This chain's CDR3 is CASSRDRGSPGELFF. CDR3 bases: TGCGCCAGCAGCCGGGACAGGGGTTCACCCGGGGAGCTGTTTTTT.

This clone showed up just a few times. V is TRBV4-3 and J is TRBJ2-7; D not resolved. The V and J ends lost 0 bases and 0 bases respectively, with 9 bases between them. CDR3 length equals 15 residues. CDR1 is LGHNA, CDR2 YSLEER, per germline. CDR3 protein: CASSQEDSNSYEQYF. In DNA, the CDR3 is TGCGCCAGCAGCCAAGAAGACTCGAACTCCTACGAGCAGTACTTC.

CDR3 DNA: TGCGCCAGCAGCCAAGGGCCAGGGGGGACAGGTTACGAGCAGTACTTC. This encodes CASSQGPGGTGYEQYF. The chain is built from TRBV4-1 and TRBJ2-7; 8 nucleotides align to TRBD1. Germline-derived CDR1 and CDR2 are MGHRA and YSYEKL. CDR3 size: 16 residues. V lost 1 base to trimming and J lost 4 bases; unmatched junction nucleotides: 9.

The chain is built from TRBV5-1 and TRBJ2-5; a possible D gene is TRBD1 (6 bases). This CDR3 contains 16 residues. The V gene's germline CDR1 is SGHRS and CDR2 YFSETQ. Trimming cost V 0 bases and J 4 bases, with 16 bases left between them. CDR3 DNA sequence: TGCGCCAGCAGCTTGGATAATTATGGGGGCGGAGAGACCCAGTACTTC. Translated, it gives CASSLDNYGGGETQYF.

The chain uses TRBV5-1 and TRBJ2-2; 7 bases are shared with TRBD1. CDR3 length: 16 amino acids. Germline-derived CDR1 and CDR2 are SGHRS and YFSETQ. V lost 4 bases to trimming and J lost 3 bases; unmatched junction nucleotides: 9. DNA of the CDR3: TGCGCCAGCAGCCCAGATGGACAGGTGTACACCGGGGAGCTGTTTTTT. Residues: CASSPDGQVYTGELFF.

This chain links TRBV9 with TRBJ2-1; 11 nucleotides match TRBD2. Germline CDR1 SGDLS, CDR2 YYNGEE. V shed 2 bases, J shed 3 bases, and the junction held 7 bases outside the gene matches. CDR3 length equals 17 residues. DNA of the CDR3: TGTGCCAGCAGCGTTACCACGACTAGCGGGAACTACAATGAGCAGTTCTTC. Its translation: CASSVTTTSGNYNEQFF.

This clone was recorded a few times. J is TRBJ1-1 and V is TRBV2, with a weak D call TRBD1 (5 bases). Per germline, CDR1 SNHLY and CDR2 FYNNEI. Trimming left V 6 bases short and J 1 base short, with 9 bases between. This CDR3 contains 13 residues. In DNA, the CDR3 is TGTGCCAGCAGCTTCACAGGGAACACTGAAGCTTTCTTT. As protein: CASSFTGNTEAFF.

This chain connects TRBV2 to TRBJ1-5; TRBD1 matches 9 bases. V lost 6 bases and J lost 5; bases outside the gene matches: 8. The germline V gene encodes CDR1 SNHLY and CDR2 FYNNEI. The CDR3 contains 15 residues. This CDR3 is CASRGTGPTDQPQHF. CDR3 coding DNA: TGTGCCAGCAGGGGGACAGGGCCCACCGATCAGCCCCAGCATTTT.

The chain has TRBV29-1 and TRBJ2-7; D not resolved. CDR1 and CDR2 from the germline V gene are SQVTM and ANQGSEA. The CDR3 is 14 residues long. V lost 3 bases and J lost 2, with 14 bases in between. CDR3 amino acids: CSVEFTDFPYEQYF. The DNA for the CDR3 is TGCAGCGTTGAGTTCACAGATTTCCCCTACGAGCAGTACTTC.

This sequence joins TRBV11-3 and TRBJ2-2, with 7 bases fitting TRBD1. The CDR3 is 13 residues long. Germline V gives CDR1 SGHNT, CDR2 YENEEA. Trimming took 6 bases from V and 7 from J; bases not matched to a gene: 5. CDR3 sequence reads: CASSTQGNGELFF. CDR3 nucleotide sequence: TGTGCCAGCAGTACACAGGGGAACGGGGAGCTGTTTTTT.

The chain recombines TRBV19 with TRBJ2-5; 13 nucleotides agree with TRBD2. The junction had 4 bases not matched to a gene; V was cut back by 1 base and J by 2 bases. Germline CDR1 LNHDA, CDR2 SQIVND (reference sequence). The CDR3 covers 17 residues. The chain's CDR3 is CASSIVTTSGRQETQYF. Written as DNA, the CDR3 is TGTGCCAGTAGTATAGTGACGACTAGCGGGAGGCAAGAGACCCAGTACTTC.

This chain joins TRBV10-3 and TRBJ2-5; unclear D gene. Trimming removed 6 bases at V and 3 bases at J, with 11 bases between. The CDR3 consists of 13 residues. The germline gives CDR1 ENHRY, CDR2 SYGVKD. The CDR3 loop is CAIRMFIEETQYF. CDR3 coding DNA: TGTGCCATCAGAATGTTCATTGAAGAGACCCAGTACTTC.

The gene calls are TRBV27 and TRBJ2-3; tentatively, D is TRBD1 (6 bases). V lost 8 bases to trimming and J lost 1 base, with 10 bases between them. CDR3 length equals 13 residues. Germline CDR1 MNHEY, CDR2 SMNVEV (reference sequence). CDR3 loop: CASQRQGTDTQYF. The CDR3, as DNA: TGTGCCAGCCAGCGACAGGGCACAGATACGCAGTATTTT.

V is TRBV5-4 and J is TRBJ1-4, with 7 bases identical to TRBD1. The CDR3 runs to 14 residues. V was pared by 3 bases and J by 7 bases, with 6 bases of the junction left unmatched. The germline gives CDR1 SGHNT, CDR2 YYREEE (reference sequence). CDR3 loop: CASSSTGSREKLFF. The DNA of the CDR3 is TGTGCCAGCAGCTCGACAGGGAGTCGTGAAAAACTGTTTTTT.

The CDR3 here is CASSLQGARAEAFF. In DNA form, the CDR3 reads TGTGCCAGCAGCCTACAGGGGGCGAGGGCTGAAGCTTTCTTT. J is TRBJ1-1 and V is TRBV5-5; 9 nucleotides agree with TRBD1. CDR3 size: 14 residues. Germline CDR1 is SGHKS and CDR2 is YYEKEE (reference sequence). Trimming removed 4 bases from V and 6 bases from J; junction bases left unmatched: 7.

In DNA form, the CDR3 reads TGTGCCTGGAGCCCGGACAGGGGCCACGAGCAGTACTTC. It codes for CAWSPDRGHEQYF. This sequence joins TRBV30 and TRBJ2-7; 9 bases agree with TRBD1. V dropped 3 bases and J dropped 5; count of bases not matched to a gene: 5. Germline assignment: CDR1 GTSNPN and CDR2 SVGIG (reference sequence). The CDR3 sequence is 13 residues long.

The J gene is TRBJ1-1, the V gene TRBV6-5; maybe TRBD1 (5 bases). Germline CDR1 reads MNHEY; CDR2 reads SVGAGI. V was trimmed by 4 bases and J by 0 bases, leaving 9 bases between them. The CDR3 length is 14 residues. CDR3 sequence: CASSSAGVNTEAFF. The CDR3 DNA reads as TGTGCCAGCAGTTCCGCGGGGGTGAACACTGAAGCTTTCTTT.

This clone was counted once. The same CDR3 arises from other DNA sequences in this sample as well. The chain links TRBV18 to TRBJ1-1, with a possible D match to TRBD1 (6 bases). The CDR3 is made up of 14 amino acids. The germline V gene has CDR1 KGHSH and CDR2 LQKENI. Trimming left V 3 bases short and J 2 bases short, with 10 bases between. The CDR3 sequence is CASSPNRVNTEAFF. The DNA of the CDR3 is TGTGCCAGCTCACCGAACAGGGTAAACACTGAAGCTTTCTTT.

The chain uses TRBV5-1 and TRBJ1-1; 7 positions match TRBD1. V lost 0 bases and J lost 8; bases outside the gene matches: 7. Looked up from germline, CDR1 is SGHRS and CDR2 is YFSETQ. The CDR3 consists of 14 residues. Written as DNA, the CDR3 is TGCGCCAGCAGCTTGGAGACAGGGCTTGGGGAAGCTTTCTTT. Translated: CASSLETGLGEAFF.